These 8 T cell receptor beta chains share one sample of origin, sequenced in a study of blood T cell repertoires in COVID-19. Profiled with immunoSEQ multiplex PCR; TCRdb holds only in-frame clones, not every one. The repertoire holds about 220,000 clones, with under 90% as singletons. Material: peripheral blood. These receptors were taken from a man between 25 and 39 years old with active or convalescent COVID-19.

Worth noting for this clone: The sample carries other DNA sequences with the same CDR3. The CDR3: CASSYGQVQETQYF. CDR3 nucleotide sequence: TGTGCCAGCAGTTACGGACAGGTCCAGGAGACCCAGTACTTC. This chain uses TRBV6-6 with TRBJ2-5, with 7 bases that match TRBD1. CDR1 and CDR2 (germline): MNHNY, SVGAGI (reference sequence). This CDR3 has 14 amino acids. Trimming removed 2 bases from V and 5 bases from J; junction bases left unmatched: 5.

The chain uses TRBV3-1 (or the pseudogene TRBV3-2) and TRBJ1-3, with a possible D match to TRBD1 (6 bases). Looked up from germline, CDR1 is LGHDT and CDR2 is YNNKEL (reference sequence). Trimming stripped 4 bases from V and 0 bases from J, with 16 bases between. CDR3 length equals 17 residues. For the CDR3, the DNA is TGTGCCAGCAGCCCAGCTCGGGCAGGGGCCTCTGGAAACACCATATATTTT. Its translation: CASSPARAGASGNTIYF.

The CDR3 reads CASMPGLFPSKQFF. The CDR3, as DNA: TGTGCCAGCATGCCGGGACTGTTCCCTTCTAAGCAGTTCTTC. This chain joins TRBV7-8 and TRBJ2-1; TRBD2 might be the D (6 bases). From germline, CDR1 is SGHVS and CDR2 FQNEAQ. V lost 7 bases and J lost 11, with 21 bases in between. The CDR3 consists of 14 residues. Supplemented by reference TRBV7-8 and TRBJ2-1, the full variable domain reads GAGVSQSPRYKVAKRGQDVALRCDPISGHVSLFWYQQALGQGPEFLTYFQNEAQLDKSGLPSDRFFAERPEGSVSTLKIQRTQQEDSAVYLCASMPGLFPSKQFFGPGTRLTVL.

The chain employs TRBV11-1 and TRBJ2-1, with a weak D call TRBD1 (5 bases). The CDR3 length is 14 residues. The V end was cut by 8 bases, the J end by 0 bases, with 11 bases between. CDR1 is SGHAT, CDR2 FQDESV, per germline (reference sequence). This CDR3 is CASAGDSSYNEQFF. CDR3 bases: TGTGCCAGCGCCGGCGACAGCTCCTACAATGAGCAGTTCTTC.

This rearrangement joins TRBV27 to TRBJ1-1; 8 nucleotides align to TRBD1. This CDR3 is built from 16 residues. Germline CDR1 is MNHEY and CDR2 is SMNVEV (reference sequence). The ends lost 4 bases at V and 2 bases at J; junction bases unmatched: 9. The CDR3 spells CASSSSQGARNTEAFF. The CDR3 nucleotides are TGTGCCAGCAGTTCATCCCAGGGGGCCAGAAACACTGAAGCTTTCTTT.

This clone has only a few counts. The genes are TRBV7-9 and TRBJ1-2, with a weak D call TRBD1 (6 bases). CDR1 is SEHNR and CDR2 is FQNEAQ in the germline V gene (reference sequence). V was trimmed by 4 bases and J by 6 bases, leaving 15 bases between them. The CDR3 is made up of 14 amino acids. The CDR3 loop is CASSSAAGGDGYTF. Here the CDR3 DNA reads TGTGCCAGCAGCTCCGCGGCGGGGGGCGATGGCTACACCTTC.

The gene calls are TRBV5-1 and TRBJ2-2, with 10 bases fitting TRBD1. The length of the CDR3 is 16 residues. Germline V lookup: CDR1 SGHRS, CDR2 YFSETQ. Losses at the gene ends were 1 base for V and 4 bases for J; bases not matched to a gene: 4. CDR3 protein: CASSLSGQGSTGELFF. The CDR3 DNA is TGCGCCAGCAGCTTGTCGGGACAGGGGAGCACCGGGGAGCTGTTTTTT.

This chain's CDR3 is CASNRLYGQLYGYTF. CDR3 nucleotides: TGTGCCAGCAACCGACTTTACGGCCAACTATATGGCTACACCTTC. This chain links TRBV28 with TRBJ1-2, with D uncertain. CDR3 length: 15 amino acids. Looked up from germline, CDR1 is MDHEN and CDR2 is SYDVKM. The germline V and J ends were trimmed by 7 bases and 5 bases, with 20 bases remaining between them.